Below, 29 T cell receptor beta chains from the same sample are listed, as sequenced in a study of T cells in Graves' hyperthyroidism and ophthalmopathy. The source material, RNA transcripts, was used to amplify TCR beta CDR3 regions. Initially, a first-round RT-PCR of the TCR CDR3 employed the HTBI primer set. Each CDR3 protein gets one entry after TCRdb re-called the multiplex PCR reads with MiXCR. The sample yields about 520,000 distinct CDR3 sequences, around 24% seen once. The source material was blood. These receptors originate from a woman aged 30 to 39 with Graves' ophthalmopathy.

The chain couples TRBV29-1 to TRBJ2-7; 9 positions match TRBD1. This CDR3 comprises 13 residues. Germline V gene sequence: CDR1 SQVTM, CDR2 ANQGSEA. Trimming at V came to 4 bases and at J to 3 bases, leaving 4 bases not matched to a gene. This CDR3 is CSVGKDRGYEQYF. Here the CDR3 DNA reads TGCAGCGTTGGTAAGGACAGGGGCTACGAGCAGTACTTC.

This clonotype appeared many times. As DNA, the CDR3 is TGTGCCAGCAGTTACTCCGGAGAGAGCTCCTACGAGCAGTACTTC. It translates to CASSYSGESSYEQYF. This rearrangement joins TRBV6-5 to TRBJ2-7; no definite D call. Trimming shortened V by 0 bases and J by 0 bases, and 9 bases separated the two germline ends. Germline V CDR1 and CDR2: MNHEY, SVGAGI. The CDR3 has 15 amino acids.

This clonotype was picked up many times. V usage is TRBV7-9 and J usage is TRBJ2-7, with TRBD2 as a possible D gene (6 bases). Trimming removed 0 bases at V and 6 bases at J, with 15 bases between. The V gene's germline CDR1 is SEHNR and CDR2 FQNEAQ (reference sequence). CDR3 size: 15 residues. CDR3 DNA: TGTGCCAGCAGCTTAGCTAGCGGCCTCCTAGGCGAGCAGTACTTC. As protein: CASSLASGLLGEQYF.

This clonotype was counted only a few times. The chain has TRBV20-1 and TRBJ1-2, with D possibly matching TRBD1 (6 bases). This CDR3 is built from 15 residues. V lost 3 bases to trimming and J lost 4 bases, with 18 bases between them. Per germline, CDR1 DFQATT and CDR2 SNEGSKA (reference sequence). The CDR3 loop reads CSASRSSGGAYGYTF. The CDR3 nucleotides read TGCAGTGCTAGCAGGTCCTCTGGGGGGGCCTATGGCTACACCTTC.

Many counts were recorded for this clonotype. The chain links TRBV19 to TRBJ1-1; D possibly corresponds to TRBD1 (5 bases). V was shortened by 0 bases and J by 6 bases, with 5 bases between the two germline ends. This CDR3 is built from 12 residues. Germline V gene lookup returns CDR1 LNHDA and CDR2 SQIVND (reference sequence). CDR3 coding DNA: TGTGCCAGTAGTATAGAGACAGCTGAAGCTTTCTTT. Protein: CASSIETAEAFF.

This clonotype appeared a few times. The chain is built from TRBV12-3 or TRBV12-4 and TRBJ1-3; 7 nucleotides line up with TRBD1. The CDR3 loop spans 14 amino acids. V shed 3 bases and J 2 bases; nucleotides not matched to a gene: 1. DNA for the CDR3: TGTGCCAGCAGTTTCCAGGGGGCTGGAAACACCATATATTTT. It specifies CASSFQGAGNTIYF.

This clonotype has a count of ten or more. CDR3 nucleotides: TGTGCCAGCAGTTACTCGATGTTTCGTTCAGATAGCAATCAGCCCCAGCATTTT. Amino acid sequence: CASSYSMFRSDSNQPQHF. The rearrangement joins TRBV6-2 or TRBV6-3 to TRBJ1-5, with unresolved D. The V end lost 0 bases, the J end lost 0 bases, and 15 bases lay between the germline ends. The CDR3 consists of 18 residues. Germline CDR1 is MNHEY and CDR2 is SVGEGT.

V and J are TRBV6-2 or TRBV6-3 and TRBJ1-2, with a tentative D call TRBD1 (5 bases). The CDR3 is made up of 18 amino acids. Germline V lookup: CDR1 MNHEY, CDR2 SVGEGT. The V end lost 8 bases, the J end lost 4 bases, and 29 bases lay between the germline ends. The CDR3 nucleotides read TGTGCCAGCGAAGCACCCCGGGGGAGGGACCCAAACACCTATGGCTACACCTTC. This gives the protein CASEAPRGRDPNTYGYTF.

The chain has TRBV30 and TRBJ1-1, with unresolved D. Trimming left V 0 bases short and J 0 bases short, with 8 bases between. CDR3 length equals 14 residues. Germline-derived CDR1 and CDR2 are GTSNPN and SVGIG (reference sequence). In nucleotides, the CDR3 is TGTGCCTGGAGTGTACCGGGGTTGAACACTGAAGCTTTCTTT. It is translated as CAWSVPGLNTEAFF.

This chain uses TRBV6-1 with TRBJ2-7; maybe TRBD2 (6 bases). The CDR3 contains 13 residues. Germline-derived CDR1 and CDR2 are MNHNS and SASEGT. The V end was cut by 8 bases, the J end by 6 bases, with 17 bases between. The CDR3 region has the DNA TGTGCCAGCCGTGGAGGGATGGTTAGCGAGCAGTACTTC. Amino acid sequence: CASRGGMVSEQYF.

This clonotype was counted many times. This chain links TRBV3-1 with TRBJ1-5, with D unresolved. Germline V CDR1 and CDR2: LGHDT, YNNKEL (reference sequence). There are 15 residues in the CDR3. Between the trimmed V and J ends, which lost 0 bases and 3 bases, there was a span of 9 bases. The CDR3 protein is CASSQDPTDNQPQHF. The CDR3 nucleotides are TGTGCCAGCAGCCAAGATCCGACGGACAATCAGCCCCAGCATTTT. The full variable domain, its missing parts supplied by reference TRBV3-1 and TRBJ1-5, is DTAVSQTPKYLVTQMGNDKSIKCEQNLGHDTMYWYKQDSKKFLKIMFSYNNKELIINETVPNRFSPKSPDKAHLNLHINSLELGDSAVYFCASSQDPTDNQPQHFGDGTRLSIL.

This clonotype was detected many times. The rearrangement uses TRBV20-1 and TRBJ2-7, with 9 bases matching TRBD1. V shed 6 bases, J shed 1 base, and the junction held 7 bases outside the gene matches. Germline V gene lookup returns CDR1 DFQATT and CDR2 SNEGSKA (reference sequence). The CDR3 extends over 14 amino acids. The chain's CDR3 is CSAPSDRGSYEQYF. CDR3 nucleotides: TGCAGTGCCCCTTCGGACAGGGGTTCCTACGAGCAGTACTTC.

This clonotype appeared many times. The chain joins TRBV5-6 to TRBJ1-5; the D gene is possibly TRBD1 (6 bases). V was clipped by 4 bases and J by 1 base, with 15 bases between them. Looked up from germline, CDR1 is SGHDT and CDR2 is YYEEEE. The length of the CDR3 is 16 residues. The chain's CDR3 is CASSLTTGFSNQPQHF. The CDR3 DNA follows: TGTGCCAGCAGCCTAACGACAGGTTTCAGCAATCAGCCCCAGCATTTT.

This clonotype was observed a handful of times. The chain links TRBV11-2 to TRBJ1-2, with TRBD1 as a possible D gene (5 bases). The CDR3 length is 14 residues. CDR1 is SGHAT and CDR2 is FQNNGV in the germline V gene. V was clipped by 0 bases and J by 3 bases, with 8 bases between them. This CDR3 reads CASSLDGGYYGYTF. The CDR3 nucleotides read TGTGCCAGCAGCTTAGATGGGGGGTACTATGGCTACACCTTC.

On this clonotype: This CDR3 fails to terminate in the conserved phenylalanine or tryptophan, so it likely reflects a read error. The gene calls are TRBV6-2 or TRBV6-3 and TRBJ2-7, with TRBD2 matching 9 bases. Trimming at V came to 5 bases and at J to 2 bases, leaving 10 bases not matched to a gene. The V gene's germline CDR1 is MNHEY and CDR2 SVGEGT. CDR3 size: 16 residues. The CDR3 is CASSKVSGRPTYEQYL. In nucleotides, the CDR3 is TGTGCCAGCAGTAAAGTCAGCGGGAGGCCTACCTACGAGCAGTACCTC.

V is TRBV28 and J is TRBJ2-7; a possible D gene is TRBD1 (6 bases). The CDR3 is made up of 14 amino acids. Trimming left V 2 bases short and J 6 bases short, with 14 bases between. Germline V gene data show CDR1 as MDHEN and CDR2 as SYDVKM. This chain's CDR3 is CASSLIQGRAEQYF. DNA for the CDR3: TGTGCCAGCAGTTTAATACAGGGACGGGCCGAGCAGTACTTC.

This clonotype was detected ten times or more. The chain is built from TRBV2 and TRBJ2-6, with D perhaps matching TRBD2 (6 bases). Trimming removed 6 bases from V and 11 bases from J, with 14 bases in between. The CDR3 contains 13 residues. Germline loops: CDR1 SNHLY, CDR2 FYNNEI. The CDR3: CASRPGVVDVLTF. The CDR3 DNA reads TGTGCCAGCAGGCCGGGGGTAGTTGACGTCCTGACTTTC.

Note on this clonotype: This may be a read error, as it is one base from a much larger clone. The J gene is TRBJ1-1, the V gene TRBV18; D gene unclear. The CDR3 spans 12 residues. CDR1 and CDR2 (germline): KGHSH, LQKENI. The CDR3 sequence: CVSSPINTEAFF. In DNA form, the CDR3 reads TGTGTCAGCTCACCCATCAACACTGAAGCTTTCTTT.

This clonotype was seen ten or more times. The rearrangement joins TRBV7-8 to TRBJ2-7; the match to TRBD2 covers 10 bases. Trimming took 5 bases from V and 5 from J; bases not matched to a gene: 9. The CDR3 is made up of 15 amino acids. The germline CDR1 and CDR2 sequences are SGHVS and FQNEAQ. CDR3 amino acids: CASSPLSLAGDEQYF. The CDR3 bases are TGTGCCAGCAGCCCCCTGTCTCTAGCGGGGGACGAGCAGTACTTC.

V and J are TRBV6-1 and TRBJ1-1; D possibly corresponds to TRBD1 (5 bases). The germline CDR1 and CDR2 sequences are MNHNS and SASEGT. There are 15 residues in the CDR3. Trimming shortened V by 5 bases and J by 2 bases, and 15 bases separated the two germline ends. CDR3 sequence: CASSLSQVVNTEAFF. Written as DNA, the CDR3 is TGTGCCAGCAGTCTTTCACAGGTGGTAAACACTGAAGCTTTCTTT.

The DNA of the CDR3 is TGTGCCAGCAGTGAAATGCAGGGGGGACGATACGAGCAGTACTTC. Its protein is CASSEMQGGRYEQYF. The V and J genes are TRBV6-1 and TRBJ2-7; D is possibly TRBD1 (7 bases). The V end was cut by 2 bases, the J end by 4 bases, with 15 bases between. Germline V gene lookup returns CDR1 MNHNS and CDR2 SASEGT. The CDR3 extends over 15 amino acids.

This clonotype was observed a handful of times. The rearrangement uses TRBV11-1 and TRBJ2-4, with 8 bases lining up with TRBD1. V dropped 3 bases and J dropped 0; count of bases not matched to a gene: 13. The CDR3 is 19 amino acids. Germline V gives CDR1 SGHAT, CDR2 FQDESV (reference sequence). CDR3 DNA sequence: TGTGCCAGCAGCTTTCCCTCGGGACAGGTCTCCCTAGCCAAAAACATTCAGTACTTC. Protein: CASSFPSGQVSLAKNIQYF.

This clonotype was seen a handful of times. This may stem from a read error, because a much larger clone lies one nucleotide away. The chain combines TRBV6-5 with TRBJ1-1, with no clear D. The CDR3 has 12 residues. Germline V gene data show CDR1 as MNHEY and CDR2 as SVGAGI. The CDR3 DNA reads as TGTGCCAGCAGTTCCCGATCGGGAGGAGCTTGCTTT. This sequence encodes CASSSRSGGACF.

The V and J genes are TRBV3-1 and TRBJ1-1; 7 bases match TRBD1. V lost 2 bases, J lost 5 bases, and 8 bases stayed unmatched. Germline assignment: CDR1 LGHDT and CDR2 YNNKEL (reference sequence). The CDR3 consists of 15 residues. CDR3 sequence reads: CASSQNRQGRTEAFF. CDR3 sequence (DNA): TGTGCCAGCAGCCAAAACCGACAGGGTAGGACTGAAGCTTTCTTT.

Ten or more counts support this clonotype. This chain uses TRBV5-1 with TRBJ1-2; D may be TRBD1 (6 bases). The CDR3 is made up of 15 amino acids. Germline assignment: CDR1 SGHRS and CDR2 YFSETQ. The V end lost 1 base, the J end lost 0 bases, and 10 bases lay between the germline ends. The CDR3 DNA reads as TGCGCCAGCAGCTTGCGATGGGACACTAACTATGGCTACACCTTC. It yields the protein CASSLRWDTNYGYTF.

This clonotype was counted many times. The chain combines TRBV12-3 or TRBV12-4 with TRBJ2-7; maybe TRBD1 (5 bases). V dropped 6 bases and J dropped 2 bases, with 23 bases sitting between them. The CDR3 has 17 amino acids. CDR3 sequence (DNA): TGTGCCAGCAGCAGAAACGACGTTGTGGCAGGGACCTACGAGCAGTACTTC. Translated: CASSRNDVVAGTYEQYF.

This clonotype was detected ten times or more. DNA of the CDR3: TGCGCCAGCAGCCAAGTGGGAGGACTCAGGGAAGCTTTCTTT. Translated, it gives CASSQVGGLREAFF. This rearrangement joins TRBV4-1 to TRBJ1-1; D unresolved. Germline lookup yields CDR1 MGHRA and CDR2 YSYEKL. V gave up 1 base and J gave up 8 bases, with 14 bases separating them. The CDR3 runs 14 residues.

This clonotype was recorded at least ten times. The V and J genes are TRBV7-3 and TRBJ2-7; 8 positions match TRBD2. The J segment lost 3 bases and the V segment lost 5 bases, leaving 3 bases of the junction unmatched. The CDR3 sequence is 13 residues long. Looked up from germline, CDR1 is SGHTA and CDR2 is FQGTGA. CDR3 DNA: TGTGCCAGCAGCCGGGGGGGAGACTACGAGCAGTACTTC. Translated: CASSRGGDYEQYF.

This clonotype has a count of ten or more. The V gene is TRBV19, the J gene TRBJ1-2; TRBD1 matches 9 bases. Germline V gene data show CDR1 as LNHDA and CDR2 as SQIVND (reference sequence). V lost 7 bases, J lost 7 bases, and 7 bases stayed unmatched. There are 13 residues in the CDR3. The CDR3 loop is CASTTGQGIGYTF. CDR3 DNA sequence: TGTGCCAGTACCACGGGACAGGGAATTGGCTACACCTTC.